This entry lists 14 T cell receptor beta chains sequenced from one sample in a study of blood T cell repertoires in COVID-19. The method was immunoSEQ multiplex PCR; TCRdb's version includes in-frame clones alone and lacks a portion of them. Of a few hundred thousand clones listed, 70% to 90% are singletons. What was sequenced was peripheral blood. All receptors derive from a man between 50 and 59 years old with COVID-19, enrolled during active disease.

This chain links TRBV5-4 with TRBJ2-6; tentative D call: TRBD2 (6 bases). The CDR3 is 15 amino acids. Trimming removed 2 bases at V and 0 bases at J, with 6 bases between. Germline CDR1 SGHNT, CDR2 YYREEE (reference sequence). The CDR3 loop reads CASSFGSSGANVLTF. In DNA, the CDR3 is TGTGCCAGCAGCTTCGGGAGCTCTGGGGCCAACGTCCTGACTTTC.

V usage is TRBV7-8 and J usage is TRBJ2-2, with TRBD1 matching over 7 bases. Germline V gene lookup returns CDR1 SGHVS and CDR2 FQNEAQ. The J segment lost 5 bases and the V segment lost 6 bases, leaving 3 bases of the junction unmatched. The CDR3 runs to 13 residues. CDR3 residues: CASRPGGTGELFF. In DNA form, the CDR3 reads TGTGCCAGCAGGCCAGGGGGAACCGGGGAGCTGTTTTTT.

V is TRBV21-1 and J is TRBJ2-5; the table's D call, TRBD1, was not checked against the DNA. TRBV21-1 is classified as a pseudogene. The CDR3 sequence is 15 residues long. Here the CDR3 reads CASSKEQGARETQYF. The DNA for the CDR3 is TGTGCCAGCAGCAAAGAACAGGGGGCAAGAGAGACCCAGTACTTC.

The genes are TRBV7-2 and TRBJ2-7; the match to TRBD1 covers 9 bases. Germline V gene lookup returns CDR1 SGHTA and CDR2 FQGNSA. CDR3 size: 14 residues. V trimming: 5 bases; J trimming: 2 bases; junction bases outside the gene matches: 4. CDR3 region: CASSPGTGPYEQYF. The CDR3 DNA is TGTGCCAGCAGCCCGGGGACAGGGCCCTACGAGCAGTACTTC.

The chain employs TRBV4-2 and TRBJ2-7; 9 bases agree with TRBD2. The CDR3 totals 15 residues. From germline, CDR1 is LGHNA and CDR2 YNFKEQ. V shed 4 bases, J shed 5 bases, and the junction held 9 bases outside the gene matches. The CDR3 DNA reads TGTGCCAGCAGCCCGGGGGCTAGCGGGGACCACGAGCAGTACTTC. Its translation: CASSPGASGDHEQYF.

The sample holds one count of this clone. In nucleotides, the CDR3 is TGTGCCAGCAGCGCGGACAGGGGGTTGACTAATGAAAAACTGTTTTTT. Residues: CASSADRGLTNEKLFF. This chain connects TRBV5-5 to TRBJ1-4; TRBD1 aligns across 10 bases. The CDR3 loop spans 16 amino acids. Germline V lookup: CDR1 SGHKS, CDR2 YYEKEE (reference sequence). The junction had 5 bases not matched to a gene; V was cut back by 4 bases and J by 2 bases.

The chain combines TRBV11-2 with TRBJ2-7; weak D call: TRBD1 (6 bases). The CDR3 runs to 13 residues. V was pared by 5 bases and J by 4 bases, with 12 bases between. Looked up from germline, CDR1 is SGHAT and CDR2 is FQNNGV. CDR3 sequence: CASSQQGMYEQYF. The CDR3 DNA sequence: TGTGCCAGCAGCCAACAGGGAATGTACGAGCAGTACTTC.

J is TRBJ1-2 and V is TRBV9; 7 bases are a match to TRBD1. From germline, CDR1 is SGDLS and CDR2 YYNGEE. The CDR3 has 14 residues. V lost 3 bases and J lost 8; bases outside the gene matches: 10. CDR3 DNA: TGTGCCAGCAGCGCTTCCACAGGGGCTGGAGGCTACACCTTC. Its translation: CASSASTGAGGYTF.

V gene TRBV4-2 combines with J gene TRBJ1-1; D unclear. This CDR3 spans 11 amino acids. CDR1 and CDR2 (germline): LGHNA, YNFKEQ. V lost 4 bases and J 7 bases, leaving 7 bases between the germline ends. The DNA for the CDR3 is TGTGCCAGCAGCCGAGACAATGAAGCTTTCTTT. Translated: CASSRDNEAFF.

The chain recombines TRBV7-8 with TRBJ2-1; 8 bases are a match to TRBD1. The CDR3 runs 18 residues. CDR1 SGHVS and CDR2 FQNEAQ come from the germline V gene. Unmatched junction bases numbered 11, after V lost 1 base and J lost 3 bases. The CDR3 region is CASSLGFSAGGFYNEQFF. The CDR3 nucleotides are TGTGCCAGCAGCTTAGGATTTTCGGCAGGGGGCTTCTACAATGAGCAGTTCTTC.

The chain recombines TRBV12-3 or TRBV12-4 with TRBJ2-5, with D maybe TRBD1 (6 bases). This CDR3 spans 13 amino acids. The V gene lost 6 bases and the J gene lost 7 bases, with 15 bases spanning the gap. CDR3 residues: CASSLRGRGTQYF. The CDR3, as DNA: TGTGCCAGCAGCCTCAGGGGTCGGGGGACCCAGTACTTC.

The V call is TRBV4-3, the J call TRBJ2-3; D perhaps matches TRBD1 (6 bases). V lost 0 bases and J lost 5, with 15 bases in between. From germline, CDR1 is LGHNA and CDR2 YSLEER. This CDR3 has 16 residues. As DNA, the CDR3 is TGCGCCAGCAGCCAAGATTGGGCAGGGGTGGGAGATACGCAGTATTTT. This codes for CASSQDWAGVGDTQYF.

The V call is TRBV6-6, the J call TRBJ1-1; tentatively, D is TRBD1 (5 bases). V was trimmed by 2 bases and J by 7 bases, leaving 17 bases between them. This CDR3 is 15 amino acids long. Germline V gene sequence: CDR1 MNHNY, CDR2 SVGAGI (reference sequence). The CDR3: CASSYPKGRDVEAFF. The CDR3 DNA reads TGTGCCAGCAGTTACCCGAAGGGCAGGGATGTTGAAGCTTTCTTT.

The chain uses TRBV24-1 and TRBJ2-5; the D gene is possibly TRBD2 (6 bases). Germline loops: CDR1 KGHDR, CDR2 SFDVKD. The CDR3 has 15 residues. V lost 1 base, J lost 5 bases, and 13 bases lay in between. The chain's CDR3 is CATSDFTKGGETQYF. DNA for the CDR3: TGTGCCACCAGTGATTTCACAAAGGGAGGTGAGACCCAGTACTTC.